Reported below is one TCR beta chain. Its antigen remains unknown. CD4+CD25+CD127- Tregs, CD4+CD25- non-Tregs, CD4 and CD8 cells were sorted. The germline V gene has CDR1 LGHNA and CDR2 YSLEER. Deletions cut 1 base from V and 1 base from J, with 11 bases between. The CDR3 runs 15 residues. The sample originates from a study of Tregs in tolerant kidney transplant recipients. Sequenced by immunoSEQ multiplex PCR; TCRdb stores in-frame clones only, minus some. The sample has about 18,000 clones, around four fifths seen once. General study points: Activated donor B cell expansion appeared to reveal the most relevant donor-specific TCRbeta repertoire. Validation in larger populations is needed because few patients were studied. Biological reproducibility was not directly addressed, but technical replication error appeared minimal.

J is TRBJ2-7 and V is TRBV4-3; D is tentatively TRBD1 or TRBD2 (5 bases each). The sequencing sample was made of Tregs from blood. The clonotype was recovered from a human donor in good health. The CDR3 DNA sequence: TGCGCCAGCAGCCAAGTCCCCGGGGCGTCCTACGAGCAGTACTTC. Amino acid sequence: CASSQVPGASYEQYF.